The rows below give T cell receptor beta chains drawn from one sample of a study of a mutant IDH1 vaccine in newly diagnosed glioma. Assay used: immunoSEQ multiplex PCR; TCRdb lists only in-frame clones, some missing. The table lists approximately 62,000 clones, around 84% of them singletons. These receptors' antigens are unknown. This specimen was PBMCs, taken from a glioma patient whose treatment included an IDH1 peptide vaccine. The receptors were sampled from a young man with glioma. The CDR3 runs from the conserved cysteine through the conserved F or W. Each record gives: J gene, V gene, D gene, clone size, CDR3 protein, CDR3 DNA. D genes are given only for firm matches. Some rows have no size entry. The others give once, few or many, or a class for an expanded clone.

TRBJ1-6	TRBV4-1	NA	NA	CASSQGIGEASPLHF	TGCGCCAGCAGCCAAGGGATAGGGGAAGCTTCACCCCTCCACTTT
TRBJ2-3	TRBV10-1	TRBD2	NA	CASSEGRAAGLDTQYF	TGCGCCAGCAGTGAAGGGAGGGCGGCCGGTCTAGATACGCAGTATTTT
TRBJ1-3	TRBV25-1	TRBD1	NA	CASRGQGAGNTIYF	TGTGCCAGCAGGGGACAGGGGGCTGGAAACACCATATATTTT
TRBJ1-4	TRBV7-8	NA	NA	CASSLLGYGPGNEKLFF	TGTGCCAGCAGCTTATTGGGTTACGGACCGGGGAACGAAAAACTGTTTTTT
TRBJ2-7	TRBV28	NA	NA	CASSFSPGLGDLTYEQYF	TGTGCCAGCAGTTTTTCCCCCGGGTTAGGGGACCTAACCTACGAGCAGTACTTC
TRBJ1-2	TRBV11-2	TRBD1	NA	CASSDPGTGAIYGYTF	TGTGCCAGCAGCGATCCCGGGACAGGGGCCATCTATGGCTACACCTTC
TRBJ1-3	TRBV10-1	NA	once	CASSETAGAGNTIYF	TGCGCCAGCAGTGAGACCGCAGGGGCTGGAAACACCATATATTTT
TRBJ2-1	TRBV18	NA	NA	CASSPSPGHNEQFF	TGTGCCAGCTCACCATCTCCGGGGCACAATGAGCAGTTCTTC
TRBJ1-5	TRBV7-9	NA	few	CASSLESGPQPQHF	TGTGCCAGCAGCTTAGAATCGGGACCTCAGCCCCAGCATTTT
TRBJ1-6	TRBV5-1	NA	NA	CASSVGVPPLHF	TGCGCCAGCAGCGTGGGAGTCCCACCCCTCCACTTT
TRBJ2-3	TRBV19	NA	NA	CASSSAGLRTDTQYF	TGTGCCAGTAGTTCGGCCGGGTTACGCACAGATACGCAGTATTTT
TRBJ1-5	TRBV2	TRBD1	NA	CASMTTGGINQPQHF	TGTGCCAGCATGACCACAGGGGGAATCAATCAGCCCCAGCATTTT
TRBJ1-1	TRBV6-1	NA	NA	CASSEAWMNTEAFF	TGTGCCAGCAGTGAAGCCTGGATGAACACTGAAGCTTTCTTT
TRBJ2-5	TRBV5-1	TRBD1	once	CASSFSGTGGETQYF	TGCGCCAGCAGCTTTAGTGGGACAGGGGGTGAGACCCAGTACTTC
TRBJ1-6	TRBV7-8	TRBD1	NA	CASSDRGRISPLHF	TGTGCCAGCAGTGACAGGGGGCGCATTTCACCCCTCCACTTT
TRBJ2-3	TRBV29-1	NA	NA	CSVERGDGTDTQYF	TGCAGCGTTGAGCGGGGAGATGGCACAGATACGCAGTATTTT
TRBJ1-6	TRBV19	NA	NA	CASSILGGSSPLHF	TGTGCCAGTAGTATTCTTGGCGGGAGTTCACCCCTCCACTTT
TRBJ2-2	TRBV2	NA	once	CASRTARASRRAGELFF	TGTGCCAGCAGGACAGCCCGGGCTAGCCGAAGGGCCGGGGAGCTGTTTTTT
TRBJ1-5	TRBV30	NA	NA	CAWSSQSNQPQHF	TGTGCCTGGAGTTCGCAGAGCAATCAGCCCCAGCATTTT
TRBJ1-1	TRBV19	NA	NA	CASSKARAGALGNTEAFF	TGTGCCAGTAGTAAGGCCCGGGCAGGGGCACTTGGGAACACTGAAGCTTTCTTT
TRBJ1-6	TRBV9	NA	once	CASSVLAEYNSPLHF	TGTGCCAGCAGCGTACTGGCAGAGTATAATTCACCCCTCCACTTT
TRBJ2-5	TRBV2	NA	NA	CASSVMRAIRGNPWYQETQYF	TGTGCCAGCAGTGTAATGCGGGCAATCCGGGGCAATCCCTGGTACCAAGAGACCCAGTACTTC
TRBJ2-1	TRBV27	NA	once	CASVTQSEQFF	TGTGCCAGCGTGACCCAGAGTGAGCAGTTCTTC
TRBJ2-7	TRBV7-8	NA	NA	CASSLQYEQYF	TGTGCCAGCAGCTTACAGTACGAGCAGTACTTC
TRBJ1-6	TRBV19	NA	NA	CASKLGPGSPLHF	TGTGCCAGTAAGCTCGGACCGGGTTCACCCCTCCACTTT
TRBJ2-1	TRBV9	NA	NA	CASSVEPGSSYNEQFF	TGTGCCAGCAGCGTAGAGCCAGGAAGCTCCTACAATGAGCAGTTCTTC
TRBJ2-3	TRBV6-6	NA	NA	CASSYSLRGSTDTQYF	TGTGCCAGCAGTTACTCTTTACGGGGGAGCACAGATACGCAGTATTTT
TRBJ2-3	TRBV7-9	NA	NA	CASSLVASRDTQYF	TGTGCCAGCAGCTTAGTTGCTAGCAGGGATACGCAGTATTTT
TRBJ2-3	TRBV6-1	NA	NA	CASSVLGGRTDTQYF	TGTGCCAGCAGTGTCCTAGGGGGGCGCACAGATACGCAGTATTTT
TRBJ1-2	TRBV2	NA	NA	CASTVLQGLYGYTF	TGTGCCAGCACAGTTTTACAGGGTCTCTATGGCTACACCTTC
TRBJ2-3	TRBV5-4	TRBD1	NA	CASSWLYGQGAKDTQYF	TGTGCCAGCAGCTGGCTTTACGGACAGGGGGCCAAAGATACGCAGTATTTT
TRBJ1-6	TRBV13	NA	NA	CASSYRTSYNSPLHF	TGTGCCAGCAGCTATAGGACCTCCTATAATTCACCCCTCCACTTT
TRBJ2-5	TRBV14	TRBD1	NA	CASSQGQGGQETQYF	TGTGCCAGCAGCCAAGGACAGGGGGGTCAAGAGACCCAGTACTTC
TRBJ1-3	TRBV7-9	TRBD1	NA	CASSPDRVGNTIYF	TGTGCCAGCAGCCCCGACAGGGTCGGAAACACCATATATTTT
TRBJ2-3	TRBV28	NA	NA	CATISGETSTDTQYF	TGTGCCACTATTTCTGGGGAAACAAGCACAGATACGCAGTATTTT
TRBJ1-2	TRBV30	TRBD1	NA	CAWEDRGNYGYTF	TGTGCCTGGGAAGACAGGGGAAACTATGGCTACACCTTC
TRBJ2-2	TRBV5-6	NA	NA	CASSLPWGELFF	TGTGCCAGCAGCTTGCCCTGGGGGGAGCTGTTTTTT
TRBJ1-5	TRBV19	NA	NA	CASSISSNQPQHF	TGTGCCAGTAGTATCAGCAGCAATCAGCCCCAGCATTTT
TRBJ1-4	TRBV4-1	TRBD1	NA	CASSGGQGDLQANEKLFF	TGCGCCAGCAGCGGCGGACAGGGGGATCTCCAGGCTAATGAAAAACTGTTTTTT
TRBJ2-5	TRBV10-3	TRBD2	NA	CATLAGVGETQYF	TGTGCCACCTTAGCGGGGGTAGGGGAGACCCAGTACTTC
TRBJ2-1	TRBV28	NA	NA	CASIKDGLRNEQFF	TGTGCCAGCATCAAAGACGGGCTTCGGAATGAGCAGTTCTTC
TRBJ2-3	TRBV5-6	TRBD1	NA	CASSLVKGRTGPSTDTQYF	TGTGCCAGCAGCTTGGTTAAGGGAAGGACAGGGCCGAGCACAGATACGCAGTATTTT
TRBJ2-7	TRBV5-1	NA	NA	CASSLEKGTATYEQYF	TGCGCCAGCAGCTTGGAGAAGGGGACTGCTACCTACGAGCAGTACTTC
TRBJ1-1	TRBV10-2	NA	once	CASRLEYGATSEAFF	TGCGCCAGCAGGCTAGAGTATGGGGCGACCTCTGAAGCTTTCTTT
TRBJ2-2	TRBV5-5	NA	NA	CASARQANTGELFF	TGTGCCAGCGCGAGACAGGCGAACACCGGGGAGCTGTTTTTT